The sequence of this TCR beta chain was determined in a study of T cells after yellow fever vaccination. The length of the CDR3 is 17 residues. CDR1 and CDR2 from the germline V gene are SGHRS and YFSETQ. V shed 0 bases and J shed 0 bases, with 16 bases lying between them. This clonotype was counted ten times or more. The antigen is not known. Study-wide results and caveats: A minor fraction of clonotypes spanned both CD4 and CD8 compartments.

It was through 5'RACE template switching that TCR cDNA was made, with a universal primer site and UMIs added. TCRdb reprocessed the 5' RACE reads via MiXCR and lists one record per CDR3 protein. This table holds about 310,000 distinct CDR3 sequences, around 4% found once. The rearrangement uses TRBV5-1 and TRBJ2-7, with a possible D match to TRBD1 (5 bases). Sequenced here: PBMCs, sampled on the day of the yellow fever booster vaccination. The TCR originated in a man between 18 and 29 years old who received the YFV17D yellow fever vaccine. The CDR3 bases are TGCGCCAGCAGCTTGGTGAAGGGGCCAGAGAGCTCCTACGAGCAGTACTTC. It codes for CASSLVKGPESSYEQYF.